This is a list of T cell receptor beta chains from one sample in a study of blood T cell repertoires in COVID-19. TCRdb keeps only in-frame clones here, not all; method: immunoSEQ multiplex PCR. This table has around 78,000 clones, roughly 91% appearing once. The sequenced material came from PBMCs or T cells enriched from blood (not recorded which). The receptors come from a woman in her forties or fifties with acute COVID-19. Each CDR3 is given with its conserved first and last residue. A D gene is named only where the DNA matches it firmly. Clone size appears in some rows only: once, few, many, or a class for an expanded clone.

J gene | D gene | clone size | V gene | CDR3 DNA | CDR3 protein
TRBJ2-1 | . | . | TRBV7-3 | TGTGCCAGCAGCTTAGCGGGAATAGTTGTCAATGAGCAGTTCTTC | CASSLAGIVVNEQFF
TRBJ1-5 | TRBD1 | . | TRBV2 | TGTGCCAGCAAACTAAGGACAGGTCTTGATCAGCCCCAGCATTTT | CASKLRTGLDQPQHF
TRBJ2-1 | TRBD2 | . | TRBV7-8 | TGTGCCAGCAGCTTAGCGACTAGCGGTACCTACAATGAGCAGTTCTTC | CASSLATSGTYNEQFF
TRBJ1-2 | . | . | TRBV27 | TGTGCCAGCAGTCCGACCCCCGACAGCGGCTACACCTTC | CASSPTPDSGYTF
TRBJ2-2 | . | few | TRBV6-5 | TGTGCCAGCAGTACCGAGGGCCGGGAGCTGTTTTTT | CASSTEGRELFF
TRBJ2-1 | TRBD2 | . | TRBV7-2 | TGTGCCAGCAGCTTATTGTCGGGAGGGGGTTACAATGAGCAGTTCTTC | CASSLLSGGGYNEQFF
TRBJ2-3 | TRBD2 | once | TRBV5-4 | TGTGCCAGCAGCTGGCGGACTAGCGGGACTACCACAGATACGCAGTATTTT | CASSWRTSGTTTDTQYF
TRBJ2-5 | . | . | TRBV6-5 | TGTGCCAGCAGTTATGGAGTGAGGGAGACCCAGTACTTC | CASSYGVRETQYF
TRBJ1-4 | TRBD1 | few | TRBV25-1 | TGTGCCAGCAGTGGGACAGGGGGGAATGAAAAACTGTTTTTT | CASSGTGGNEKLFF
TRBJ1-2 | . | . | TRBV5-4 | TGTGCCAGCAGCTTGGTTGCGACAGATGGCTACACCTTC | CASSLVATDGYTF
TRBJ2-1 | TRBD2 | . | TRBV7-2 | TGTGCCAGCAGCTTAGTGGGGGGAGGGTCCTACAATGAGCAGTTCTTC | CASSLVGGGSYNEQFF
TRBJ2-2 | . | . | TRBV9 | TGTGCCAGCAGCGTCCTGGCTTTTGGGGGCAACACCGGGGAGCTGTTTTTT | CASSVLAFGGNTGELFF
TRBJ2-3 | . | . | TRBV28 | TGTGCCAGCAGGGAGCAGAGAGATACGCAGTATTTT | CASREQRDTQYF
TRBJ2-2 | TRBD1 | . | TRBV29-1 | TGCAGCGTTGACAGGGGGTACACCGGGGAGCTGTTTTTT | CSVDRGYTGELFF
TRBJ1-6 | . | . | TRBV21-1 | TGTGCCACCCTGACAGGGGATTCTCCTGAGAGGGGTTCACCCCTCCACTTT | CATLTGDSPERGSPLHF
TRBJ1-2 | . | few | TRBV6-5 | TGTGCCAGCAGTTACTGGGGCTCTGATGGCTACACCTTC | CASSYWGSDGYTF
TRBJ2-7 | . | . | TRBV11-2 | TGTGCCAGCAGCTTATTAAGCTACTCCTACGAGCAGTACTTC | CASSLLSYSYEQYF
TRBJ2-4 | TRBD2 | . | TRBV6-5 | TGTGCCAGCAGTTACCGGGGGGGAAAAAACATTCAGTACTTC | CASSYRGGKNIQYF
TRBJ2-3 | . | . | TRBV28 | TGTGCCAGCAGTTTAGGGCTAGCAGCAGATACGCAGTATTTT | CASSLGLAADTQYF
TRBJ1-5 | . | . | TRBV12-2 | TGTGCAAGTCGCTCAACGCCCGAGGGACAGGGGGGATATAGCAATCAGCCCCAGCATTTT | CASRSTPEGQGGYSNQPQHF
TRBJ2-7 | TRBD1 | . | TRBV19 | TGTGCCAGTAGGGACAGGGGCGGCGAGCAGTACTTC | CASRDRGGEQYF
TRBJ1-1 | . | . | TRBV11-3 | TGTGCCAGCAGCCCATGGGGGGAGGATCGACTGCAGGCTTTCTTT | CASSPWGEDRLQAFF
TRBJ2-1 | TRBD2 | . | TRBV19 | TGTGCCAGTAGTATATCAGGGAGTAGCGGGAGGGCGAGGGACAATGAGCAGTTCTTC | CASSISGSSGRARDNEQFF
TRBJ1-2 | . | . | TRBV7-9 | TGTGCCAGCAGCTTACAGCGCTATGGCTACACCTTC | CASSLQRYGYTF
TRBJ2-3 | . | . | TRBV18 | TGTGCCAGCTCACGGCTAGCTCGGACAGATACGCAGTATTTT | CASSRLARTDTQYF
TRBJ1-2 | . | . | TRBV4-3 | TGCGCCAGCAGCCAAGGACAGTATAACTATGGCTACACCTTC | CASSQGQYNYGYTF
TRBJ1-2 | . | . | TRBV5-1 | TGCGCCAGCAGCTTCTCGGACAGCTATGGCTACACCTTC | CASSFSDSYGYTF
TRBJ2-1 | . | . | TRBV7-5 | TGTGTCAGAAGCTTCGGGGTAACCAATGAGCAGTTCTTC | CVRSFGVTNEQFF
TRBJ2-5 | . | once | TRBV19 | TGCGCCAGTAATTCGGGACTGAGGGTCGCGGAGACCCAGTACTTC | CASNSGLRVAETQYF
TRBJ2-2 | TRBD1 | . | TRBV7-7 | TGTGCCAGCAGCTCCCGACAGGGAACGGCCGGGGAGCTGTTTTTT | CASSSRQGTAGELFF
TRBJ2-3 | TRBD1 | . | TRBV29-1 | TGCAGCGCATACAGGGGGTACACAGATACGCAGTATTTT | CSAYRGYTDTQYF
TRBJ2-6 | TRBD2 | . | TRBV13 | TGTGCCAGCAGCTTAACTAGCGGGAGGACTGGGGCCAACGTCCTGACTTTC | CASSLTSGRTGANVLTF
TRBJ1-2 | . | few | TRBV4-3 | TGCGCCAGCAGCCAAGATTTCGCTAGGGGGTTCTATGGCTACACCTTC | CASSQDFARGFYGYTF
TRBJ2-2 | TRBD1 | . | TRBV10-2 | TGCGCCACCAACCAGGGGGTTAACACCGGGGAGCTGTTTTTT | CATNQGVNTGELFF
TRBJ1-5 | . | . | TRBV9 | TGTGCCAGCACCTTAAGTGGAGCACCCAATCAGCCCCAGCATTTT | CASTLSGAPNQPQHF
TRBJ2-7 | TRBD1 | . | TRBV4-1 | TGCGCCAGCAGCCACGTCCCGGGACAGGGAACCTACGAGCAGTACTTC | CASSHVPGQGTYEQYF
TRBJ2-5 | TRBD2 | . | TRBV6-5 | TGTGCCAGCAGTTCCCGGAGACGGGAGGGCCGAGAGACCCAGTACTTC | CASSSRRREGRETQYF
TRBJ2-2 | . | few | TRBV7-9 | TGTGCCAGCAGCCCGGGTGTGAGTGGCACCGGGGAGCTGTTTTTT | CASSPGVSGTGELFF
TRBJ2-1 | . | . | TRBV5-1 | TGCGCCAGCAGCACCCGAGGGTGGAAATACAATGAGCAGTTCTTC | CASSTRGWKYNEQFF
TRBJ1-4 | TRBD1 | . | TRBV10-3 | TGTGCCACTAGGAGGGACAGGGAGTTTGAAAAACTGTTTTTT | CATRRDREFEKLFF
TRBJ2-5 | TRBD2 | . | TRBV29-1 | TGCAGCGTTGTCGGACTAGCGGGACAAGAGACCCAGTACTTC | CSVVGLAGQETQYF
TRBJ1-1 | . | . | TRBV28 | TGTGCCAGCCCGGGACAAGGGGAAACTGAAGCTTTCTTT | CASPGQGETEAFF
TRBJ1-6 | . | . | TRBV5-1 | TGCGCCAGCAGCTTGGGGGCAGGGAATAATTCACCCCTCCACTTT | CASSLGAGNNSPLHF
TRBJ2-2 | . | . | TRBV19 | TGTGCCAGTACAGTCAGGTCCGGGGAGCTGTTTTTT | CASTVRSGELFF
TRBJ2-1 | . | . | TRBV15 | TGTGCCACCAGCATCTTACTAGGTTTGAGCTCCTACAATGAGCAGTTCTTC | CATSILLGLSSYNEQFF